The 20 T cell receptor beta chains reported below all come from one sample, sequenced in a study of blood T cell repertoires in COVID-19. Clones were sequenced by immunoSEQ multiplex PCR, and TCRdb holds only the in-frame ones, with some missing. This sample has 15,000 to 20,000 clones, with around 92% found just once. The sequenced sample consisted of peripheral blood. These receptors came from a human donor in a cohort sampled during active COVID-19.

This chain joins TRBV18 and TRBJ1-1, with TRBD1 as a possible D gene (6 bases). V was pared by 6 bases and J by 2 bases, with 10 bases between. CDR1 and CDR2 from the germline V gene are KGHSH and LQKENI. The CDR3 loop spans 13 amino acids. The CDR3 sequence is CASSPTGNTEAFF. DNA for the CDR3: TGTGCCAGCTCGCCGACAGGAAACACTGAAGCTTTCTTT.

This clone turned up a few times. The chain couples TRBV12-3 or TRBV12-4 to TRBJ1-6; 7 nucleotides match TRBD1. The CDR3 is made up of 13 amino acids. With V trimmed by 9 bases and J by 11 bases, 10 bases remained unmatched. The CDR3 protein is CASLRDSFTPLHF. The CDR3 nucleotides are TGTGCCAGTTTACGGGACAGCTTTACACCCCTCCACTTT.

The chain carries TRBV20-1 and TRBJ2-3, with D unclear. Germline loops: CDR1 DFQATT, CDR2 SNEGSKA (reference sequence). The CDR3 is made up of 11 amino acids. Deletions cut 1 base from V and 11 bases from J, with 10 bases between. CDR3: CSARGARLQYF. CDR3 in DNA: TGCAGTGCTAGAGGTGCCCGGTTGCAGTATTTT.

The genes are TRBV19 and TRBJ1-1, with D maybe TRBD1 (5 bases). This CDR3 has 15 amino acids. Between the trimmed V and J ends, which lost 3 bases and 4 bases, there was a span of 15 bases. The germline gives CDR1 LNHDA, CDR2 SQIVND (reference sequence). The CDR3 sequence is CASSMGGGWSTEAFF. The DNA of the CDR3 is TGTGCCAGTAGTATGGGGGGAGGGTGGAGCACTGAAGCTTTCTTT.

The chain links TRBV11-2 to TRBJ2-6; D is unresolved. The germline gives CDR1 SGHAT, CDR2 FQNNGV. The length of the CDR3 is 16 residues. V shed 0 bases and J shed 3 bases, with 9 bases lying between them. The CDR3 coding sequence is TGTGCCAGCAGCTTAGATCGAGTTGGTGGGGCCAACGTCCTGACTTTC. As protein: CASSLDRVGGANVLTF. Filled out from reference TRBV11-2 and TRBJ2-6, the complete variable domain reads EAGVAQSPRYKIIEKRQSVAFWCNPISGHATLYWYQQILGQGPKLLIQFQNNGVVDDSQLPKDRFSAERLKGVDSTLKIQPAKLEDSAVYLCASSLDRVGGANVLTFGAGSRLTVL.

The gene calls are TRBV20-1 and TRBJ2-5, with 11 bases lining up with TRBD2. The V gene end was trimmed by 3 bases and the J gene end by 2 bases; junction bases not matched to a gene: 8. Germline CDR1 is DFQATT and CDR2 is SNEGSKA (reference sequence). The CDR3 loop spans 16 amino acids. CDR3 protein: CSASAFTSGRQETQYF. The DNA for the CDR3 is TGCAGTGCTAGTGCCTTCACTAGCGGGAGACAAGAGACCCAGTACTTC.

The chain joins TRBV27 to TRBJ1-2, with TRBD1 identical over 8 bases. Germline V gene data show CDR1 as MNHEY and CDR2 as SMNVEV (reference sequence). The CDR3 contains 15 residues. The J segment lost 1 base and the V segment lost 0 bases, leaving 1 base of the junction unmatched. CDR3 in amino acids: CASSLSDRGNYGYTF. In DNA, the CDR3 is TGTGCCAGCAGTTTATCCGACAGGGGTAACTATGGCTACACCTTC.

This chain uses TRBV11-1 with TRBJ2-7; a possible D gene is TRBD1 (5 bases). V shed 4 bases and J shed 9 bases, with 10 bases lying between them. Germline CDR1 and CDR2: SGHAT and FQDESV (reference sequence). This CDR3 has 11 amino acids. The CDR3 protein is CASSSGFRQYF. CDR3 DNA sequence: TGTGCCAGCAGCTCAGGGTTTCGGCAGTACTTC. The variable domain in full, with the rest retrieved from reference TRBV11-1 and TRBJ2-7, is EAEVAQSPRYKITEKSQAVAFWCDPISGHATLYWYRQILGQGPELLVQFQDESVVDDSQLPKDRFSAERLKGVDSTLKIQPAELGDSAMYLCASSSGFRQYFGPGTRLTVT.

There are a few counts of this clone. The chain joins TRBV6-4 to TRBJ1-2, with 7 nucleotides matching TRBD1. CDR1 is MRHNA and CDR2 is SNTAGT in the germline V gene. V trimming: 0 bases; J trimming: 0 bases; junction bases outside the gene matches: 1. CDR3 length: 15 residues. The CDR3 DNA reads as TGTGCCAGCAGTGACTCAGGGACAGCTAACTATGGCTACACCTTC. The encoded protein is CASSDSGTANYGYTF.

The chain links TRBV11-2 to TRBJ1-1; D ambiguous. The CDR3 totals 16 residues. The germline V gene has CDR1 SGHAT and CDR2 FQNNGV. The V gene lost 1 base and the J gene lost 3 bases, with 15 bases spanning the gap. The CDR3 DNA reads TGTGCCAGCAGCTTAGGAACCGGGGTAAAGGACACTGAAGCTTTCTTT. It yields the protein CASSLGTGVKDTEAFF.

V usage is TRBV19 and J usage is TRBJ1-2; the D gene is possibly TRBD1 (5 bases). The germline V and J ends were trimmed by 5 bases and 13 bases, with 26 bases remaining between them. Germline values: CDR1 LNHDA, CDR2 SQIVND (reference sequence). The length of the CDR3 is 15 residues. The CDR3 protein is CASSYPGRQSEVLTF. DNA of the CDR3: TGTGCCAGTAGTTACCCCGGGAGACAGAGCGAAGTCCTCACCTTC.

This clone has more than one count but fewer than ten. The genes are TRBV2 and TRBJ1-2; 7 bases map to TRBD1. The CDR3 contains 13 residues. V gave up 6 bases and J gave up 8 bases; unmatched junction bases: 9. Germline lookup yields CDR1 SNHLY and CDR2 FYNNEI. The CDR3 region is CASRATGQEGYTF. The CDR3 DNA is TGTGCCAGCAGGGCGACAGGGCAGGAAGGCTACACCTTC.

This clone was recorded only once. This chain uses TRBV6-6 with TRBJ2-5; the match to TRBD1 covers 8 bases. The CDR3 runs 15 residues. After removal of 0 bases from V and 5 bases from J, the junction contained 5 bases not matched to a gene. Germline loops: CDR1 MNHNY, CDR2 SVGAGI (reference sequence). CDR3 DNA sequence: TGTGCCAGCAGTTACTCCCGGACAGGGCTGGAGACCCAGTACTTC. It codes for CASSYSRTGLETQYF.

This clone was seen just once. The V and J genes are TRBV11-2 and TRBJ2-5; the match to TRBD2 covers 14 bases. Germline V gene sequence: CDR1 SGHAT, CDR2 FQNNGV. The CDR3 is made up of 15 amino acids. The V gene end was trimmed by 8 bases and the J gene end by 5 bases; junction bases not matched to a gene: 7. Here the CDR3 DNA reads TGTGCCAGCCGATGGACTAGCGGGGGGCGTGAGACCCAGTACTTC. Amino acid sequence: CASRWTSGGRETQYF.

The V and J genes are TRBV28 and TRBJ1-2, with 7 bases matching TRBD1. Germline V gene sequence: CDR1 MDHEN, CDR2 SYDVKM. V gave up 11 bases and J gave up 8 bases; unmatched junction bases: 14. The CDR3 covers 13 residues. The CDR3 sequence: CAVERGGGAGYTF. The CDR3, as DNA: TGTGCCGTAGAACGAGGGGGCGGTGCCGGCTACACCTTC.

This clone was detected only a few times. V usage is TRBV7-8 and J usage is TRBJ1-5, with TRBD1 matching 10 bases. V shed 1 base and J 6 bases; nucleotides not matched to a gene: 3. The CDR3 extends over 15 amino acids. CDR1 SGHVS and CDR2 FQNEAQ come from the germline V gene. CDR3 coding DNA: TGTGCCAGCAGCTTAGGACAGGGGGCGGGTCAGCCCCAGCATTTT. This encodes CASSLGQGAGQPQHF.

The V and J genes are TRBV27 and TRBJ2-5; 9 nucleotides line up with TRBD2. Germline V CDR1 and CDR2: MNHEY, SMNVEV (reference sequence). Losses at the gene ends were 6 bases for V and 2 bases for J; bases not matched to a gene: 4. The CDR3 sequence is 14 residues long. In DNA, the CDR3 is TGTGCCAGCAGAACGACTAGCGGTCAAGAGACCCAGTACTTC. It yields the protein CASRTTSGQETQYF.

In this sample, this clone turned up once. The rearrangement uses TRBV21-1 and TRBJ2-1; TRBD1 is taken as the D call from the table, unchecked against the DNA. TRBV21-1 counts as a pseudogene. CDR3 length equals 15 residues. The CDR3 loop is CASNPRDREYNEQFF. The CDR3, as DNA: TGTGCCAGCAACCCCCGGGACAGGGAATACAATGAGCAGTTCTTC.

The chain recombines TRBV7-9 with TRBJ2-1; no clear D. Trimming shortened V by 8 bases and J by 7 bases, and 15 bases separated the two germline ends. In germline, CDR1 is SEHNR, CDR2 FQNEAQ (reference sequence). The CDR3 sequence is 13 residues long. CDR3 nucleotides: TGTGCCAGCTTCGCGTGGCGCGGAAATGAGCAGTTCTTC. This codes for CASFAWRGNEQFF.

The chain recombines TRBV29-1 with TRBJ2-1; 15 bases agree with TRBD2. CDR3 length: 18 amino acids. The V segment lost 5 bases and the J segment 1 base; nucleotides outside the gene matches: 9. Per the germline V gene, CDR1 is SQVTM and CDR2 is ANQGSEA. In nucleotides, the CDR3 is TGCAGCGTTAAGGCAAGGACTAGCGGGAGGGGGTCCTACAATGAGCAGTTCTTC. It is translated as CSVKARTSGRGSYNEQFF.